The 4 T cell receptor beta chains below were found in one sample sequenced in a study of shared clonotypes between healthy human individuals. Clones were sequenced by immunoSEQ multiplex PCR, and TCRdb holds only the in-frame ones, with some missing. The sample contains under 750,000 clones, around 77% of which appear only once. Sequencing used memory CD4+ T cells sorted from blood. Subset defined: CD45RA-negative fraction. These receptors were collected from a woman aged 25 to 39 in good health.

This chain connects TRBV6-1 to TRBJ1-1; D unresolved. CDR1 and CDR2 (germline): MNHNS, SASEGT. The CDR3 is made up of 12 amino acids. Trimming shortened V by 8 bases and J by 5 bases, and 12 bases separated the two germline ends. The CDR3 is CASVRPKTEAFF. Here the CDR3 DNA reads TGTGCCAGCGTGCGGCCTAAAACTGAAGCTTTCTTT.

This clone was seen a few times. The chain carries TRBV7-6 and TRBJ2-2; D call uncertain. Looked up from germline, CDR1 is SGHVS and CDR2 is FNYEAQ. This CDR3 has 13 residues. Trimming pared 6 bases from V and 6 bases from J, leaving 11 bases between. CDR3 nucleotides: TGTGCCAGCAGTCGATCTGAGGCCGGGGAGCTGTTTTTT. It is translated as CASSRSEAGELFF. Filled out from reference TRBV7-6 and TRBJ2-2, the complete variable domain reads GAGVSQSPRYKVTKRGQDVALRCDPISGHVSLYWYRQALGQGPEFLTYFNYEAQQDKSGLPNDRFSAERPEGSISTLTIQRTEQRDSAMYRCASSRSEAGELFFGEGSRLTVL.

This clone appeared a single time. The rearrangement uses TRBV7-8 and TRBJ1-3, with D unclear. CDR3 size: 16 residues. The germline V and J ends were trimmed by 5 bases and 0 bases, with 14 bases remaining between them. CDR1 and CDR2 from the germline V gene are SGHVS and FQNEAQ. CDR3 in DNA: TGTGCCAGCAGCCGTCTGACCGACTCCTCTGGAAACACCATATATTTT. This encodes CASSRLTDSSGNTIYF.

The rearrangement joins TRBV5-1 to TRBJ1-1, with no clear D. Germline V gene lookup returns CDR1 SGHRS and CDR2 YFSETQ. V was clipped by 4 bases and J by 0 bases, with 10 bases between them. CDR3 length equals 14 residues. Here the CDR3 reads CASSKDTLNTEAFF. The CDR3 region has the DNA TGCGCCAGCAGCAAAGACACACTGAACACTGAAGCTTTCTTT.